This T cell receptor beta chain was captured by sequencing in a study of shared T cell receptors in the human thymus. Germline lookup yields CDR1 MNHEY and CDR2 SMNVEV (reference sequence). CDR3 length: 16 residues. The V segment lost 5 bases and the J segment 6 bases; nucleotides outside the gene matches: 10. Libraries were prepared by immunoSEQ multiplex PCR; TCRdb keeps only in-frame clonotypes and omits some of them. The sample holds over 450,000 clones, approximately 78% seen once. This same sample was also part of a study on human thymus T cells. That study reports: Those donating were healthy Finnish infants in corrective surgery for congenital heart defects. The thymus was resected at corrective cardiac surgery. Thymic and blood repertoires appeared to show biased V and J gene usage. Unrelated individuals reportedly shared highly overlapping thymic TCR repertoires.

This clonotype was obtained from a boy in the first two years of life with a congenital heart defect. Sequencing was performed on thymocytes. The chain combines TRBV27 with TRBJ2-7; 13 bases align to TRBD2. This CDR3 is CASSPLTSGRPSEQYF. The CDR3, as DNA: TGTGCCAGCAGTCCACTGACTAGCGGGAGGCCCAGCGAGCAGTACTTC.